This entry describes one T cell receptor (beta chain). Its specific antigen is unknown. It has no much larger one-base neighbor in the sample; base qualities were not kept. The collaborating institutions used their own protocols to collect whole blood in K2EDTA tubes. For TCRbeta analysis, collaborators shipped samples as frozen whole blood, isolated PBMCs, or DNA extracted from either of those sample types. These data originate in a study of blood T cell repertoires in COVID-19 (dated by TCRdb to the early 2020s). Context from the whole study: Samples from collaborators originated in the United States, Italy and Spain and spanned both the acute and convalescent phases of COVID-19. The material from the prospective study consisted of cDNA or gDNA derived from T cells, B-cell-depleted T cells, or PBMCs. Deeply sampled blood TCRbeta repertoires from subjects exposed to, actively infected with, or recovered from COVID-19 were included in the dataset. The repertoires were made available in a free public database intended to serve as a resource for research on the immune response to SARS-CoV-2. Samples came from the ongoing ImmuneRACE study (first 160 participants) plus 1,254 subjects from 6 global collaborators. A de-identified subject ID, COVID-19 status, age in years and sex were almost always included in the sample metadata. HLA class I and class II types, where available, came from metadata supplied by the sample provider rather than from assay-based typing. The study at large found these results: How much clinical and demographic metadata was included differed by source and by participant, and the metadata was provided uncurated.

The immunoSEQ Assay, a bias-controlled multiplex PCR, was used to amplify TCRbeta CDR3 regions from genomic DNA. As for the authors' bioinformatics: The number of nucleated cells in each sample was estimated by amplification of reference gene primers within the assay. To quantify the absolute abundance of each unique TCRbeta CDR3 rearrangement, sequence reads were collapsed and filtered. For each sample, productive Simpson clonality was calculated by taking the square root of Simpson's diversity index across productive rearrangements. This is the immuneACCESS table as TCRdb keeps it, with only in-frame sequences that have V and J called. A part of the clones is gone; compared with another copy, unresolved V genes explain less than half, and the rest is unexplained. That table furnishes V, J and clone size, whereas the DNA furnished D and trimming. This sample comprises 60,000 to 95,000 clones, roughly 90% of them detected only once. The top ten clonotypes cover around 6.3% of the sample.

Material: peripheral blood. This TCR derives from a woman in her 50s with acute or convalescent COVID-19.

The DNA sequence is TGTGCCACCAGGGAGGGATTCTCCTATAATTCACCCCTCCACTTT. It is translated as CATREGFSYNSPLHF. The sequence links TRBV7-2 to TRBJ1-6; a tentative D call is TRBD1 (5 bases match). V sheds 10 bases and J sheds 0 bases, leaving 13 bases between their ends. Looking up the germline V gene yields CDR1 SGHTA and CDR2 FQGNSA. The CDR3 holds 15 amino acids from the cysteine to the phenylalanine. Only the CDR3 DNA is retained, 45 bases long and in frame from the first base.